These 18 T cell receptor beta chains originate from one sample sequenced in a study of control samples from healthy donors and cancer patients. The repertoire was sequenced with immunoSEQ multiplex PCR; TCRdb's copy has only in-frame clones and lacks some. The sample holds more than 85,000 clones, 70% to 85% seen once. The sequenced sample was PBMCs. The source of these receptors is a man in his 70s with lung cancer.

The CDR3: CASSLAGQTNEKLFF. The CDR3 DNA reads as TGTGCCAGCAGCTTAGCCGGACAAACTAATGAAAAACTGTTTTTT. The V gene is TRBV7-2, the J gene TRBJ1-4, with D tentatively TRBD1 (5 bases). This CDR3 is 15 amino acids long. CDR1 SGHTA and CDR2 FQGNSA come from the germline V gene. Trimming stripped 0 bases from V and 1 base from J, with 6 bases between.

This clone was seen more than once but under ten times. This chain uses TRBV19 with TRBJ2-4; possible D gene TRBD2, 6 bases. The V and J ends lost 1 base and 0 bases respectively, with 10 bases between them. Germline lookup yields CDR1 LNHDA and CDR2 SQIVND (reference sequence). The CDR3 has 16 amino acids. The CDR3: CASSIAAGLAKNIQYF. In DNA form, the CDR3 reads TGTGCCAGTAGTATAGCCGCGGGGCTAGCCAAAAACATTCAGTACTTC.

The rearrangement joins TRBV19 to TRBJ2-3; no firm D call. V was clipped by 9 bases and J by 1 base, with 14 bases between them. The CDR3 contains 14 residues. In germline, CDR1 is LNHDA, CDR2 SQIVND (reference sequence). In DNA form, the CDR3 reads TGTGCCAGCGCCCGGGCCCAAGGCACAGATACGCAGTATTTT. The encoded protein is CASARAQGTDTQYF.

The chain couples TRBV5-6 to TRBJ2-5, with D perhaps TRBD2 (6 bases). Per germline, CDR1 SGHDT and CDR2 YYEEEE. This CDR3 has 14 amino acids. Trimming cost V 4 bases and J 4 bases, with 14 bases left between them. The CDR3 DNA is TGTGCCAGCAGCAATCGGCGGAGGGGAGAGACCCAGTACTTC. It encodes CASSNRRRGETQYF.

This rearrangement joins TRBV5-4 to TRBJ1-2, with 7 bases lining up with TRBD1. Per the germline V gene, CDR1 is SGHNT and CDR2 is YYREEE (reference sequence). The CDR3 covers 18 residues. The trim removed 4 bases at V and 4 bases at J, leaving 19 bases unmatched. The CDR3 region has the DNA TGTGCCAGCAGCCTCAAAATCGGAAGACAGGGAGAATTCTATGGCTACACCTTC. This gives the protein CASSLKIGRQGEFYGYTF.

This clone was seen once. The chain carries TRBV12-3 or TRBV12-4 and TRBJ1-4; D unresolved. This CDR3 is 12 amino acids long. V lost 6 bases and J lost 3, with 5 bases in between. The CDR3 nucleotides read TGTGCCAGCAGGACCTCTAATGAAAAACTGTTTTTT. Translating it yields CASRTSNEKLFF.

This clone was found a few times. This chain links TRBV9 with TRBJ2-7, with D possibly TRBD2 on 6 matching bases. CDR1 and CDR2 from the germline V gene are SGDLS and YYNGEE. The CDR3 extends over 14 amino acids. With 0 bases removed from V and 4 bases from J, the gap between germline ends came to 11 bases. In DNA, the CDR3 is TGTGCCAGCAGCGTAGATGGGAGGAGGTACGAGCAGTACTTC. As protein: CASSVDGRRYEQYF.

In its sample, this clone was seen a few times. The gene calls are TRBV20-1 and TRBJ2-1; D not resolved. This CDR3 spans 11 amino acids. In germline, CDR1 is DFQATT, CDR2 SNEGSKA (reference sequence). The germline V and J ends were trimmed by 3 bases and 5 bases, with 5 bases remaining between them. The CDR3 loop reads CSASDNNEQFF. CDR3 coding DNA: TGCAGTGCTAGCGACAACAATGAGCAGTTCTTC.

The gene calls are TRBV6-6 and TRBJ1-4; 11 bases are shared with TRBD1. The germline gives CDR1 MNHNY, CDR2 SVGAGI (reference sequence). V gave up 7 bases and J gave up 7 bases; unmatched junction bases: 11. The CDR3 has 16 amino acids. The CDR3 here is CASNNRDRGWGEKLFF. CDR3 in DNA: TGTGCCAGCAATAACCGGGACAGGGGGTGGGGTGAAAAACTGTTTTTT.

V gene TRBV11-3 combines with J gene TRBJ2-3; D may match TRBD1 or TRBD2 (5 bases each). Germline lookup yields CDR1 SGHNT and CDR2 YENEEA. The CDR3 is 14 residues long. V gave up 0 bases and J gave up 5 bases, with 9 bases separating them. CDR3 region: CASSLEGTGDTQYF. The CDR3 nucleotides are TGTGCCAGCAGCTTAGAGGGGACCGGAGATACGCAGTATTTT.

This rearrangement joins TRBV11-3 to TRBJ2-7; D is possibly TRBD1 (6 bases). V lost 1 base and J 4 bases, leaving 8 bases between the germline ends. This CDR3 has 13 residues. Germline CDR1 reads SGHNT; CDR2 reads YENEEA. As DNA, the CDR3 is TGTGCCAGCAGCTTAGCAGGGGATTACGAGCAGTACTTC. This translates into CASSLAGDYEQYF.

This clone was found once. CDR3: CASSPRRTGGADTQYF. Here the CDR3 DNA reads TGTGCCAGCAGCCCCAGGAGGACAGGGGGCGCAGATACGCAGTATTTT. J is TRBJ2-3 and V is TRBV3-1 (or the pseudogene TRBV3-2), with 11 positions matching TRBD1. The CDR3 spans 16 residues. V was clipped by 4 bases and J by 4 bases; unmatched bases: 7. Germline lookup yields CDR1 LGHDT and CDR2 YNNKEL (reference sequence).

The rearrangement uses TRBV5-6 and TRBJ1-1; D remains unclear. Germline V lookup: CDR1 SGHDT, CDR2 YYEEEE. CDR3 size: 13 residues. V was trimmed by 1 base and J by 2 bases, leaving 6 bases between them. The CDR3: CASSLRVNTEAFF. In DNA form, the CDR3 reads TGTGCCAGCAGCTTGAGGGTAAACACTGAAGCTTTCTTT.

The genes are TRBV10-3 and TRBJ1-5; D is possibly TRBD1 (6 bases). V gave up 7 bases and J gave up 3 bases, with 10 bases separating them. Germline V CDR1 and CDR2: ENHRY, SYGVKD. CDR3 length equals 13 residues. The CDR3 region is CAINGQLNQPQHF. The CDR3 DNA is TGTGCCATCAATGGACAGCTCAATCAGCCCCAGCATTTT.

CDR3 coding DNA: TGTGCCAGTAGCCCCCTATGGACGGGATACTATGGCTACACCTTC. Encoded protein: CASSPLWTGYYGYTF. V and J are TRBV19 and TRBJ1-2; D is uncertain. CDR3 length equals 15 residues. The germline gives CDR1 LNHDA, CDR2 SQIVND (reference sequence). V was clipped by 6 bases and J by 3 bases, with 17 bases between them.

This chain links TRBV19 with TRBJ1-5, with TRBD1 matching 9 bases. CDR3 size: 14 residues. Looked up from germline, CDR1 is LNHDA and CDR2 is SQIVND (reference sequence). Unmatched junction bases numbered 4, after V lost 4 bases and J lost 6 bases. The CDR3 region has the DNA TGTGCCAGTAGTAACACAGGGGGCGGTCAGCCCCAGCATTTT. The encoded protein is CASSNTGGGQPQHF.

V is TRBV18 and J is TRBJ2-7, with a weak D call TRBD1 (6 bases). The germline V gene encodes CDR1 KGHSH and CDR2 LQKENI. The CDR3 consists of 12 residues. Trimming took 5 bases from V and 7 from J, leaving 12 bases between them. In DNA form, the CDR3 reads TGTGCCAGCTCAGCAAACAGGGATGAGCAGTACTTC. Translated: CASSANRDEQYF.

The chain joins TRBV20-1 to TRBJ1-1, with D unresolved. Germline CDR1 and CDR2: DFQATT and SNEGSKA (reference sequence). The CDR3 has 11 residues. Trimming shortened V by 3 bases and J by 1 base, and 3 bases separated the two germline ends. CDR3 amino acids: CSASRNTEAFF. The CDR3 coding sequence is TGCAGTGCTAGTAGGAACACTGAAGCTTTCTTT.